One T cell receptor beta chain is described in this entry. CDR1 KGHSH and CDR2 LQKENI come from the germline V gene. This CDR3 spans 14 amino acids. V was pared by 0 bases and J by 4 bases, with 7 bases between. These data are taken from a study of blood T cell repertoires in COVID-19. Participants were aged roughly 18 to 89 years from about 25 US areas. In the authors' methods: Reference gene primers were amplified, and this amplification served to estimate nucleated cell counts. Libraries were prepared by immunoSEQ multiplex PCR; TCRdb keeps only in-frame clonotypes and omits some of them. D and trimming come from the DNA, and the V and J calls and clone size come from that table. In the table there are approximately 210,000 clones, approximately 80% of which are singletons.

The chain employs TRBV18 and TRBJ1-3, with D uncertain. The origin of this receptor is a man in his forties who had recovered from COVID-19. The sample comprised PBMCs or T cells enriched from blood (not recorded which). CDR3 in amino acids: CASSPPGSGNTIYF. Written as DNA, the CDR3 is TGTGCCAGCTCACCACCCGGGTCGGGAAACACCATATATTTT.